The T cell receptor (beta chain) described here comes from a study of cytomegalovirus exposure and HLA in healthy donors. Study overall: The same platform was used for the 130 or so validation repertoires and the approximately 670 first-cohort repertoires, a later analysis reported. General observations from the study: The tendency of first-cohort TCR clusters to co-occur in the 120 or so validation repertoires was identified by a subsequent analysis. As was reported, the classifier diagnosed cytomegalovirus status with high specificity and sensitivity.

Germline lookup yields CDR1 SGHRS and CDR2 YFSETQ. V gave up 2 bases and J gave up 3 bases, with 8 bases separating them. The CDR3 consists of 13 residues. The donors were part of the validation cohort of roughly 130 subjects. That cohort was separate from the first cohort, which comprised 666 subjects. Assay used: immunoSEQ multiplex PCR; TCRdb lists only in-frame clones, some missing. The sample holds 110,000 or so clones; 70% to 85% are singletons and the top ten take 3%. With respect to this clone: Its antigen remains unknown.

The source of this sequence is a woman between 18 and 29 years old in good health and CMV-seronegative. Sequencing was done on a sample of PBMCs. V usage is TRBV5-1 and J usage is TRBJ1-1; possibly TRBD1 for D (5 bases). The DNA for the CDR3 is TGCGCCAGCAGCTTACAGGCGGACACTGAAGCTTTCTTT. Its translation: CASSLQADTEAFF.